This passage covers 18 T cell receptor beta chains from one sample sequenced in a study of blood T cell repertoires in COVID-19. Assay used: immunoSEQ multiplex PCR; TCRdb lists only in-frame clones, some missing. The data hold 110,000 or so clones, with roughly 80% observed a single time. The specimen was peripheral blood. The receptors here all came from a woman aged 55-69 years with acute or convalescent COVID-19.

This rearrangement joins TRBV6-2 or TRBV6-3 to TRBJ1-2; 7 positions agree with TRBD1. This CDR3 region has 16 residues. Losses at the gene ends were 5 bases for V and 8 bases for J; bases not matched to a gene: 17. From germline, CDR1 is MNHEY and CDR2 SVGEGT. This CDR3 reads CASSQVGQALPMGYTF. CDR3 DNA: TGTGCCAGCAGTCAAGTCGGACAGGCCCTCCCGATGGGCTACACCTTC.

This chain links TRBV15 with TRBJ2-7; 9 bases align to TRBD1. Trimming cost V 4 bases and J 2 bases; bases outside gene matches: 3. CDR3 size: 14 residues. The germline CDR1 and CDR2 sequences are LNHNV and YYDKDF (reference sequence). The CDR3 is CATSTWDRAYEQYF. In DNA form, the CDR3 reads TGTGCCACCAGCACTTGGGACAGGGCCTACGAGCAGTACTTC.

The chain links TRBV11-2 to TRBJ1-1, with D perhaps matching TRBD1 (6 bases). V lost 4 bases, J lost 8 bases, and 11 bases lay in between. The CDR3 runs 12 residues. Germline CDR1 SGHAT, CDR2 FQNNGV. In nucleotides, the CDR3 is TGTGCCAGCAGCTATTCAGGGGTGGAAGCTTTCTTT. Translation: CASSYSGVEAFF.

The genes are TRBV2 and TRBJ1-1, with D perhaps matching TRBD1 (5 bases). Per germline, CDR1 SNHLY and CDR2 FYNNEI. With 7 bases removed from V and 0 bases from J, the gap between germline ends came to 12 bases. The CDR3 contains 14 residues. The CDR3 DNA reads as TGTGCCAGCAACAAAGGGGTACTGAACACTGAAGCTTTCTTT. Translation: CASNKGVLNTEAFF. Drawing the rest from reference TRBV2 and TRBJ1-1, the complete variable domain is EPEVTQTPSHQVTQMGQEVILRCVPISNHLYFYWYRQILGQKVEFLVSFYNNEISEKSEIFDDQFSVERPDGSNFTLKIRSTKLEDSAMYFCASNKGVLNTEAFFGQGTRLTVV.

The chain has TRBV5-6 and TRBJ1-2; perhaps TRBD1 as D (6 bases). The germline V gene encodes CDR1 SGHDT and CDR2 YYEEEE. This CDR3 has 17 residues. V gave up 4 bases and J gave up 0 bases, with 19 bases separating them. DNA for the CDR3: TGTGCCAGCAGCCCGCCGCCCTGGACAGAGTCTAACTATGGCTACACCTTC. This sequence encodes CASSPPPWTESNYGYTF. The whole variable domain, filled in from reference TRBV5-6 and TRBJ1-2, reads DAGVTQSPTHLIKTRGQQVTLRCSPKSGHDTVSWYQQALGQGPQFIFQYYEEEERQRGNFPDRFSGHQFPNYSSELNVNALLLGDSALYLCASSPPPWTESNYGYTFGSGTRLTVV.

The genes are TRBV18 and TRBJ1-2; no firm D call. The V end was cut by 2 bases, the J end by 0 bases, with 10 bases between. Germline V gene data show CDR1 as KGHSH and CDR2 as LQKENI. The CDR3 consists of 15 residues. CDR3 loop: CASSPLPEPNYGYTF. CDR3 in DNA: TGTGCCAGCTCACCATTGCCAGAACCTAACTATGGCTACACCTTC.

This clone was observed once. This sequence joins TRBV19 and TRBJ1-4; tentative D call: TRBD1 (6 bases). V lost 9 bases and J lost 6, with 11 bases in between. The CDR3 runs to 12 residues. The germline V gene encodes CDR1 LNHDA and CDR2 SQIVND (reference sequence). CDR3 region: CASHGTYEKLFF. CDR3 DNA: TGTGCCAGCCACGGGACATATGAAAAACTGTTTTTT.

The J gene is TRBJ2-5, the V gene TRBV28; weak D call: TRBD1 (7 bases). The V gene's germline CDR1 is MDHEN and CDR2 SYDVKM. Trimming pared 1 base from V and 5 bases from J, leaving 17 bases between. The CDR3 spans 16 residues. Written as DNA, the CDR3 is TGTGCCAGCAGTTTATTGGAGGGGGCAGTCCCTGAGACCCAGTACTTC. Protein sequence: CASSLLEGAVPETQYF. Using reference TRBV28 and TRBJ2-5 for the parts outside the CDR3, the full variable domain is DVKVTQSSRYLVKRTGEKVFLECVQDMDHENMFWYRQDPGLGLRLIYFSYDVKMKEKGDIPEGYSVSREKKERFSLILESASTNQTSMYLCASSLLEGAVPETQYFGPGTRLLVL.

This chain connects TRBV21-1 to TRBJ2-7; the table's D gene call, TRBD1, was not cross checked with the DNA. TRBV21-1 is deemed a pseudogene. The CDR3 loop spans 13 amino acids. The CDR3 DNA is TGTGCCAGCAAACTGACAGGGCCCTACGAGCAGTACTTC. Amino acid sequence: CASKLTGPYEQYF.

The rearrangement joins TRBV7-2 to TRBJ2-2; 9 bases are a match to TRBD1. Germline CDR1 SGHTA, CDR2 FQGNSA. V lost 7 bases, J lost 3 bases, and 6 bases stayed unmatched. This CDR3 contains 15 residues. For the CDR3, the DNA is TGTGCCAGCAAGGAGGGACAGGGAGACACCGGGGAGCTGTTTTTT. It yields the protein CASKEGQGDTGELFF.

The chain uses TRBV7-8 and TRBJ2-7; D ambiguous. Trimming cost V 3 bases and J 2 bases, with 11 bases left between them. CDR3 length equals 14 residues. Germline-derived CDR1 and CDR2 are SGHVS and FQNEAQ. As DNA, the CDR3 is TGTGCCAGCAGCTTGCAGGTAAAAACCTACGAGCAGTACTTC. As protein: CASSLQVKTYEQYF.

This chain joins TRBV3-1 (or the pseudogene TRBV3-2) and TRBJ2-3, with TRBD1 matching over 7 bases. V shed 0 bases, J shed 0 bases, and the junction held 6 bases outside the gene matches. CDR3 length: 17 residues. Germline CDR1 LGHDT, CDR2 YNNKEL (reference sequence). CDR3 in amino acids: CASSQDRTGSSTDTQYF. For the CDR3, the DNA is TGTGCCAGCAGCCAAGACCGGACAGGCTCTAGCACAGATACGCAGTATTTT.

The chain joins TRBV3-1 (or the pseudogene TRBV3-2) to TRBJ1-1; D uncertain. The V end lost 2 bases, the J end lost 4 bases, and 8 bases lay between the germline ends. CDR3 length: 13 amino acids. Germline CDR1 reads LGHDT; CDR2 reads YNNKEL (reference sequence). CDR3 sequence reads: CASSQYSSTEAFF. The DNA for the CDR3 is TGTGCCAGCAGCCAATATTCTTCCACTGAAGCTTTCTTT.

The J gene is TRBJ1-6, the V gene TRBV5-1; the match to TRBD1 covers 12 bases. V was pared by 4 bases and J by 15 bases, with 14 bases of the junction left unmatched. CDR3 length equals 16 residues. Germline V gene lookup returns CDR1 SGHRS and CDR2 YFSETQ. The CDR3 coding sequence is TGCGCCAGCAGCAGATCCACGGGACAGGGGGCAACGCACCTCCACTTT. Protein: CASSRSTGQGATHLHF.

This chain connects TRBV18 to TRBJ2-3, with 10 bases lining up with TRBD2. CDR3 size: 16 residues. V lost 3 bases, J lost 2 bases, and 5 bases stayed unmatched. Germline V lookup: CDR1 KGHSH, CDR2 LQKENI. The DNA of the CDR3 is TGTGCCAGCTCACCTCCGGGACTAGCGCTCACAGATACGCAGTATTTT. Protein sequence: CASSPPGLALTDTQYF.

This clone has a handful of counts. The chain joins TRBV10-1 to TRBJ1-4; D unresolved. CDR3 length equals 14 residues. V was shortened by 8 bases and J by 0 bases, with 10 bases between the two germline ends. Germline assignment: CDR1 WNHNN and CDR2 SYGVQD (reference sequence). The chain's CDR3 is CASGEVATNEKLFF. CDR3 in DNA: TGCGCCAGCGGCGAGGTGGCAACTAATGAAAAACTGTTTTTT.

V is TRBV11-2 and J is TRBJ1-2, with TRBD1 identical over 8 bases. Germline V gene sequence: CDR1 SGHAT, CDR2 FQNNGV. CDR3 length equals 16 residues. Unmatched junction bases numbered 5, after V lost 1 base and J lost 1 base. The DNA of the CDR3 is TGTGCCAGCAGCTTAGGGACAGGGTTTGGTAACTATGGCTACACCTTC. Protein: CASSLGTGFGNYGYTF.

V gene TRBV5-1 combines with J gene TRBJ2-1; possible D gene TRBD1, 5 bases. This CDR3 is built from 13 residues. The V gene lost 4 bases and the J gene lost 15 bases, with 20 bases spanning the gap. Germline lookup yields CDR1 SGHRS and CDR2 YFSETQ. The CDR3 nucleotides read TGCGCCAGCAGCACCACCCCACAGGACCATGGGTTCTTC. Translated: CASSTTPQDHGFF.